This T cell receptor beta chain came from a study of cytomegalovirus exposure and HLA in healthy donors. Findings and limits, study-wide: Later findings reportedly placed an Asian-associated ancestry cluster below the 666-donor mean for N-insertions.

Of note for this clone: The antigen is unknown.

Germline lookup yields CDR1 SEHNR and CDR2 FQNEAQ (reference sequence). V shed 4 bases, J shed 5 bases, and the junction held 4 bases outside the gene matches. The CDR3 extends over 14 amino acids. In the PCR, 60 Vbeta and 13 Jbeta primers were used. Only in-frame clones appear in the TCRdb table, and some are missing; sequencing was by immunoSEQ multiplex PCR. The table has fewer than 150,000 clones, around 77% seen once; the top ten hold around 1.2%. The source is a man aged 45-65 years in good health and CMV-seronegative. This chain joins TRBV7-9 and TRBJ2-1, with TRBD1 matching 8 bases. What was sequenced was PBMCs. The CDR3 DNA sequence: TGTGCCAGCAGCTCCCCGACAGGGGACAATGAGCAGTTCTTC. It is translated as CASSSPTGDNEQFF.